What follows describes a single T cell receptor (beta chain). Its antigen is as yet unknown. The CDR3 runs 12 residues. This sample is drawn from a study of shared clonotypes between healthy human individuals. A 200 ng quantity of DNA, 25,000 to 35,000 T cell genomes, went into the sorted-subset replicate PCRs. The repertoire was sequenced with immunoSEQ multiplex PCR; TCRdb's copy has only in-frame clones and lacks some. The table has hundreds of thousands of clones, roughly 70% seen once; the top ten hold approximately 1.7%. Study observations and caveats: The study found lower generation probabilities in non-shared clonotypes than in those shared by all four donors. Among donors, the sharing of clonotypes was expected to be influenced by sequencing depth. Naive CD4 clonotypes overlapped across a few donors at roughly 5%.

This clonotype was sampled from a woman aged 30 to 39 in good health. Input material: memory CD4+ T cells sorted from blood. Stated subset: CD45RA-negative fraction. The chain couples TRBV21-1 to TRBJ2-7; whether TRBD2, the table's D call, matches the DNA was not checked. TRBV21-1 constitutes a pseudogene. The CDR3 is CASSLNGYEQYF. CDR3 nucleotide sequence: TGTGCCAGCAGCTTAAACGGGTACGAGCAGTACTTC.